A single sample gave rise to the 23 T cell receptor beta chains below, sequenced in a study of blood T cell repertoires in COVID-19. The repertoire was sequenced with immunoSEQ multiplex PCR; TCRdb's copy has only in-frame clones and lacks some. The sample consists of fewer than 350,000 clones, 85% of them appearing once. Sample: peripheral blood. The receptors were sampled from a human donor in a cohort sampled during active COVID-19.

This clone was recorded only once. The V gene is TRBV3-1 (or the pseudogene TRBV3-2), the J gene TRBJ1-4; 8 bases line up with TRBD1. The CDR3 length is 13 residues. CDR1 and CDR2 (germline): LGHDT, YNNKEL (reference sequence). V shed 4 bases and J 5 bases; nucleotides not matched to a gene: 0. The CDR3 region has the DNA TGTGCCAGCAGCCGGGACAGGAATGAAAAACTGTTTTTT. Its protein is CASSRDRNEKLFF.

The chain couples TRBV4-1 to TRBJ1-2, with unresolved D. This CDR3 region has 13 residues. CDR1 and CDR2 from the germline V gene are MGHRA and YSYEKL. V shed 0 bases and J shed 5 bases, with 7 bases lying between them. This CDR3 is CASSQDLEYGYTF. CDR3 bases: TGCGCCAGCAGCCAAGATCTGGAGTATGGCTACACCTTC.

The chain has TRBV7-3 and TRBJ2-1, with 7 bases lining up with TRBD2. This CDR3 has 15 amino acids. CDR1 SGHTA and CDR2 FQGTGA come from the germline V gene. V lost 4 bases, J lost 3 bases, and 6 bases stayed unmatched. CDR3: CASSSSGGFYNEQFF. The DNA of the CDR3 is TGTGCCAGCAGCTCGTCGGGGGGTTTCTACAATGAGCAGTTCTTC.

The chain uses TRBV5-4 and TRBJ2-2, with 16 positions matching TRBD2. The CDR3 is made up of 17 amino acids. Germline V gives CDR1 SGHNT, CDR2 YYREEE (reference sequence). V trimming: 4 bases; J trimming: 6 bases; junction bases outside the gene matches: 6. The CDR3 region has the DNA TGTGCCAGCAGCGTGGGACTAGCGGGGGGGCTGGCCGGGGAGCTGTTTTTT. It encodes CASSVGLAGGLAGELFF.

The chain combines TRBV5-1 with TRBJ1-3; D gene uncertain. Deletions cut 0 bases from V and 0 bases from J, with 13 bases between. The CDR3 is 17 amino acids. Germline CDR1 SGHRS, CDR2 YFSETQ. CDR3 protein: CASSLGSAGYSGNTIYF. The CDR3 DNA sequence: TGCGCCAGCAGCTTGGGGTCCGCGGGTTACTCTGGAAACACCATATATTTT.

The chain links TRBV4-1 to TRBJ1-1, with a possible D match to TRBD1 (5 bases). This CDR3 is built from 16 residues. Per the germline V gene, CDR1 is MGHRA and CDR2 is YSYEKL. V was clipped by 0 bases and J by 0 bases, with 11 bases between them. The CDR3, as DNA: TGCGCCAGCAGCCAAGATTTAGGACAAGTGAACACTGAAGCTTTCTTT. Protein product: CASSQDLGQVNTEAFF.

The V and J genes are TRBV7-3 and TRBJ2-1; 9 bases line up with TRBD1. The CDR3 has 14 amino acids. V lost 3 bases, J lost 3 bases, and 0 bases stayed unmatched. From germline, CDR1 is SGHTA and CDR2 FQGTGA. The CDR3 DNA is TGTGCCAGCAGCTTGACAGGGGGCTACAATGAGCAGTTCTTC. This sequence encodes CASSLTGGYNEQFF.

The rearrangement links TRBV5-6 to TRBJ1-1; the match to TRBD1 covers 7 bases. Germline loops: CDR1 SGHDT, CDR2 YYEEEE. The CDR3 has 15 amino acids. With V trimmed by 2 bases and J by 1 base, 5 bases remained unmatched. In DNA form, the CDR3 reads TGTGCCAGCAGCTTAAGGGGGCAAAAGAACACTGAAGCTTTCTTT. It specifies CASSLRGQKNTEAFF.

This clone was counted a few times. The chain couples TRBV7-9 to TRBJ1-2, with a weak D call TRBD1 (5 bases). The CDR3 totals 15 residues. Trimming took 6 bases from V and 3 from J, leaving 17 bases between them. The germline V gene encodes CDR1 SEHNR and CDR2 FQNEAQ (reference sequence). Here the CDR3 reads CASRVGGTWDYGYTF. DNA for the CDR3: TGTGCCAGCAGGGTCGGAGGGACTTGGGACTATGGCTACACCTTC.

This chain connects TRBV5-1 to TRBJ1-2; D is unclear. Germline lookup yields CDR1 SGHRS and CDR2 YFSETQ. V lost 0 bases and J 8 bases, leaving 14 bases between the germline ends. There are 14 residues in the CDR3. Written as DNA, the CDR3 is TGCGCCAGCAGCTTGGGGAGCACAGAGGGCGGCTACACCTTC. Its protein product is CASSLGSTEGGYTF.

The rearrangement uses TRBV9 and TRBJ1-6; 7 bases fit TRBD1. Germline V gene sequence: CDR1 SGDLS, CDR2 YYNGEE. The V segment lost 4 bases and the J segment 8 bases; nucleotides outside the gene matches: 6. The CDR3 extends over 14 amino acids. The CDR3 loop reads CASSFTGEDSPLHF. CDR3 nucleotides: TGTGCCAGCAGCTTCACAGGGGAAGATTCACCCCTCCACTTT.

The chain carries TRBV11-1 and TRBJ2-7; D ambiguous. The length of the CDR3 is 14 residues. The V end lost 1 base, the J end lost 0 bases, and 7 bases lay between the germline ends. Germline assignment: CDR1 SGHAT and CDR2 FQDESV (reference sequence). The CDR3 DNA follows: TGTGCCAGCAGCTTAGTTCGAGCCTCCTACGAGCAGTACTTC. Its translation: CASSLVRASYEQYF.

The CDR3 coding sequence is TGTGCCAGCAGCTTAAGTACAGGGAAGGACGAGCAGTACTTC. This encodes CASSLSTGKDEQYF. The chain carries TRBV7-3 and TRBJ2-7; D is perhaps TRBD1 (6 bases). Deletions cut 1 base from V and 5 bases from J, with 12 bases between. Looked up from germline, CDR1 is SGHTA and CDR2 is FQGTGA. CDR3 length: 14 residues.

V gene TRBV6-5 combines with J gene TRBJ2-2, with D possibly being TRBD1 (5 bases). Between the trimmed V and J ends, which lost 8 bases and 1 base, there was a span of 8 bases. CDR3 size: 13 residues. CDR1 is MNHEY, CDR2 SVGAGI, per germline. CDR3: CASETENTGELFF. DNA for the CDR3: TGTGCCAGCGAGACAGAGAACACCGGGGAGCTGTTTTTT.

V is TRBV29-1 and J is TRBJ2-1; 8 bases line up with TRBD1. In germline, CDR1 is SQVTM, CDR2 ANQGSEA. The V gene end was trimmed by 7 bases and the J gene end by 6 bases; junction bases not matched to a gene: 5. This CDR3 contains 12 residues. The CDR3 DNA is TGCAGCGCCGACAGGGGTCTCAATGAGCAGTTCTTC. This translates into CSADRGLNEQFF.

The CDR3 reads CASLRQGVEAFF. The CDR3 DNA reads TGTGCCAGCCTTAGACAGGGGGTGGAAGCTTTCTTT. The V call is TRBV6-5, the J call TRBJ1-1; 9 bases are a match to TRBD1. This CDR3 comprises 12 residues. The J segment lost 8 bases and the V segment lost 8 bases, leaving 6 bases of the junction unmatched. Germline assignment: CDR1 MNHEY and CDR2 SVGAGI.

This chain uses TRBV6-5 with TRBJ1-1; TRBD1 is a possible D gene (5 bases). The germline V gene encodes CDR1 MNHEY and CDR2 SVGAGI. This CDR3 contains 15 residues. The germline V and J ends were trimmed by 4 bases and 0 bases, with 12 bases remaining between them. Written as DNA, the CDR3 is TGTGCCAGCAGTTGGTCAGGGTCCATGAACACTGAAGCTTTCTTT. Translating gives CASSWSGSMNTEAFF.

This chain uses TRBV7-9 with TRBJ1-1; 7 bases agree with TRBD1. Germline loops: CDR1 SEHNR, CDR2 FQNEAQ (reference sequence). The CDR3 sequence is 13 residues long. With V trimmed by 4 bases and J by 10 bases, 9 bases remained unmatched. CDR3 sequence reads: CASSWDSQPGAFF. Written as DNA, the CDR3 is TGTGCCAGCAGCTGGGACAGTCAGCCCGGAGCTTTCTTT.

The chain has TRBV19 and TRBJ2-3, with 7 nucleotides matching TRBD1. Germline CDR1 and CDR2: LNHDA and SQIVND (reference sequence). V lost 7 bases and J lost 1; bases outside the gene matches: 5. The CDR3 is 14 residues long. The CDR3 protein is CASKRDSRTDTQYF. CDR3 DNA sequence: TGTGCCAGTAAGAGGGACAGTCGCACAGATACGCAGTATTTT.

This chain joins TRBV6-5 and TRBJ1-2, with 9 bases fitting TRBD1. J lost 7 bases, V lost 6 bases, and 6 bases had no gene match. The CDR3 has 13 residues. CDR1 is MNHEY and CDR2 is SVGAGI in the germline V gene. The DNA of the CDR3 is TGTGCCAGCAGCGACAGGGGGGAAGGTGGCTACACCTTC. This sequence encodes CASSDRGEGGYTF.

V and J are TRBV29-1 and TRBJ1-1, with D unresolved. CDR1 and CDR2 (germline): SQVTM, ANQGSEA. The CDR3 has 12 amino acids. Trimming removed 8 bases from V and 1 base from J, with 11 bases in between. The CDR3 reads CSSTRQNTEAFF. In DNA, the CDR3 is TGCAGCTCGACCAGACAGAACACTGAAGCTTTCTTT.

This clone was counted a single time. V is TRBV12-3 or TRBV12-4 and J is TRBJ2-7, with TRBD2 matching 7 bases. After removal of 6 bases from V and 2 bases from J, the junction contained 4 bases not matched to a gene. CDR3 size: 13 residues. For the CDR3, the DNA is TGTGCCAGCAGCCGCGGGGGTACCTACGAGCAGTACTTC. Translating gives CASSRGGTYEQYF.

This chain's CDR3 is CASRETENSPLHF. The DNA of the CDR3 is TGTGCCAGTAGGGAGACAGAAAATTCACCCCTCCACTTT. This rearrangement joins TRBV19 to TRBJ1-6; a possible D gene is TRBD1 (5 bases). From germline, CDR1 is LNHDA and CDR2 SQIVND (reference sequence). V gave up 6 bases and J gave up 7 bases, with 10 bases separating them. This CDR3 contains 13 residues.